The 21 T cell receptor beta chains below come from one sample, sequenced in a study of CD8 T cells in Susac syndrome. With random hexamers, reverse transcription was performed on about 0.5 to 1 ug of RNA. TCRdb recomputed calls from the immunoSEQ multiplex PCR reads with MiXCR, one row per CDR3 protein. The sample records roughly 140,000 distinct CDR3 sequences, about 94% being singletons. The material sequenced was CD8+ T cells from PBMCs. The receptors shown here come from a human donor with multiple sclerosis.

This chain joins TRBV13 and TRBJ1-1; 7 bases are a match to TRBD1. V lost 5 bases, J lost 1 base, and 7 bases stayed unmatched. CDR1 and CDR2 from the germline V gene are PRHDT and FYEKMQ (reference sequence). The CDR3 contains 15 residues. In nucleotides, the CDR3 is TGTGCCAGCAGCCCGCCGACAGGGCGGAACACTGAAGCTTTCTTT. Its protein is CASSPPTGRNTEAFF.

V usage is TRBV7-8 and J usage is TRBJ2-2, with D perhaps being TRBD1 or TRBD2 (5 bases each). Per the germline V gene, CDR1 is SGHVS and CDR2 is FQNEAQ. The V and J ends lost 5 bases and 1 base respectively, with 20 bases between them. CDR3 length: 18 amino acids. This CDR3 is CASSQEVVRVRNTGELFF. DNA of the CDR3: TGTGCCAGCAGCCAGGAGGTTGTCAGGGTGCGGAACACCGGGGAGCTGTTTTTT.

In this sample, this clonotype turned up a few times. V is TRBV5-1 and J is TRBJ2-1; TRBD1 might be the D (6 bases). The CDR3 is 12 residues long. Deletions cut 8 bases from V and 2 bases from J, with 8 bases between. The germline CDR1 and CDR2 sequences are SGHRS and YFSETQ. CDR3 in amino acids: CASRTAYNEQFF. In nucleotides, the CDR3 is TGCGCCAGTCGGACAGCCTACAATGAGCAGTTCTTC. The full variable domain, completed using reference TRBV5-1 and TRBJ2-1, is KAGVTQTPRYLIKTRGQQVTLSCSPISGHRSVSWYQQTPGQGLQFLFEYFSETQRNKGNFPGRFSGRQFSNSRSEMNVSTLELGDSALYLCASRTAYNEQFFGPGTRLTVL.

V usage is TRBV7-9 and J usage is TRBJ1-5; possibly TRBD1 for D (5 bases). Trimming pared 5 bases from V and 3 bases from J, leaving 11 bases between. The CDR3 is made up of 14 amino acids. Looked up from germline, CDR1 is SEHNR and CDR2 is FQNEAQ (reference sequence). CDR3 DNA: TGTGCCAGCAGCCCCGACGGGACCAATCAGCCCCAGCATTTT. As protein: CASSPDGTNQPQHF.

The gene calls are TRBV5-1 and TRBJ2-7, with D possibly TRBD2 on 5 matching bases. The CDR3 spans 13 residues. The V and J ends lost 7 bases and 0 bases respectively, with 11 bases between them. CDR1 is SGHRS and CDR2 is YFSETQ in the germline V gene. CDR3 sequence: CASRSRGSYEQYF. The CDR3 DNA reads TGCGCCAGCCGCTCCCGGGGCTCCTACGAGCAGTACTTC.

The chain is built from TRBV4-3 and TRBJ1-5; no clear D gene. CDR1 and CDR2 (germline): LGHNA, YSLEER. The V end lost 4 bases, the J end lost 5 bases, and 15 bases lay between the germline ends. This CDR3 spans 15 amino acids. The CDR3 is CASSPTIEADQPQHF. The CDR3 DNA reads as TGCGCCAGCAGCCCGACGATTGAGGCCGATCAGCCCCAGCATTTT.

The chain uses TRBV6-2 or TRBV6-3 and TRBJ2-5; D ambiguous. The V end lost 8 bases, the J end lost 3 bases, and 10 bases lay between the germline ends. This CDR3 is 12 amino acids long. Germline-derived CDR1 and CDR2 are MNHEY and SVGEGT. The CDR3 region is CASQKGEETQYF. The CDR3 nucleotides read TGTGCCAGCCAGAAAGGCGAAGAGACCCAGTACTTC.

This clonotype was seen more than once but under ten times. This chain links TRBV30 with TRBJ1-1; D not resolved. V lost 0 bases to trimming and J lost 1 base, with 6 bases between them. CDR1 is GTSNPN and CDR2 is SVGIG in the germline V gene (reference sequence). The CDR3 loop spans 13 amino acids. The CDR3 loop is CAWSVTQNTEAFF. CDR3 coding DNA: TGTGCCTGGAGTGTAACTCAGAACACTGAAGCTTTCTTT.

This rearrangement joins TRBV9 to TRBJ1-6, with D unclear. Germline V gene sequence: CDR1 SGDLS, CDR2 YYNGEE. This CDR3 is built from 13 residues. Trimming removed 4 bases from V and 12 bases from J, with 14 bases in between. CDR3 in amino acids: CASSPSGGGPLHF. The CDR3 nucleotides are TGTGCCAGCAGCCCGTCCGGTGGTGGACCCCTCCACTTT.

The gene calls are TRBV4-1 and TRBJ1-2, with 10 bases aligning to TRBD1. V lost 4 bases and J lost 4; bases outside the gene matches: 3. Germline lookup yields CDR1 MGHRA and CDR2 YSYEKL. CDR3 size: 14 residues. CDR3 coding DNA: TGCGCCAGCAGCCTCGGGACAGGGGTCTATGGCTACACCTTC. Translated, it gives CASSLGTGVYGYTF.

The rearrangement joins TRBV29-1 to TRBJ1-1; D might be TRBD1 (5 bases). The V gene's germline CDR1 is SQVTM and CDR2 ANQGSEA. The CDR3 runs to 15 residues. The V end lost 3 bases, the J end lost 3 bases, and 17 bases lay between the germline ends. CDR3 coding DNA: TGCAGCGTTGAGGGGAGGGGTTTTTCGGACACTGAAGCTTTCTTT. Amino acids: CSVEGRGFSDTEAFF.

This clonotype was seen only once. This rearrangement joins TRBV29-1 to TRBJ2-1, with D perhaps matching TRBD2 (6 bases). Between the trimmed V and J ends, which lost 4 bases and 3 bases, there was a span of 19 bases. CDR3 size: 16 residues. Germline V CDR1 and CDR2: SQVTM, ANQGSEA. Here the CDR3 DNA reads TGCAGCGTTGTTGGGGGGTCGACCCTTCGCTACAATGAGCAGTTCTTC. Its protein product is CSVVGGSTLRYNEQFF.

CDR3: CASSLGTGGLIYEQYF. In DNA form, the CDR3 reads TGCGCCAGCAGCTTGGGGACAGGGGGCTTAATCTACGAGCAGTACTTC. This chain links TRBV5-1 with TRBJ2-7, with 11 bases lining up with TRBD1. V lost 0 bases, J lost 3 bases, and 5 bases stayed unmatched. The germline V gene encodes CDR1 SGHRS and CDR2 YFSETQ. CDR3 size: 16 residues.

V is TRBV2 and J is TRBJ2-7; the D gene is possibly TRBD1 (5 bases). Germline V gene sequence: CDR1 SNHLY, CDR2 FYNNEI. Trimming left V 8 bases short and J 5 bases short, with 10 bases between. This CDR3 spans 11 amino acids. CDR3 coding DNA: TGTGCCAGCGCAGGGCCCCACGAGCAGTACTTC. This codes for CASAGPHEQYF. Looking up the rest from reference TRBV2 and TRBJ2-7 gives the full variable domain: EPEVTQTPSHQVTQMGQEVILRCVPISNHLYFYWYRQILGQKVEFLVSFYNNEISEKSEIFDDQFSVERPDGSNFTLKIRSTKLEDSAMYFCASAGPHEQYFGPGTRLTVT.

The J gene is TRBJ2-7, the V gene TRBV28, with D uncertain. This CDR3 contains 12 residues. Germline loops: CDR1 MDHEN, CDR2 SYDVKM. Trimming pared 5 bases from V and 2 bases from J, leaving 7 bases between. CDR3 nucleotide sequence: TGTGCCAGCAGTCCCCGGACCTACGAGCAGTACTTC. This translates into CASSPRTYEQYF.

The chain recombines TRBV20-1 with TRBJ1-2, with TRBD1 as a possible D gene (6 bases). The V and J ends lost 0 bases and 7 bases respectively, with 9 bases between them. The CDR3 totals 12 residues. CDR1 and CDR2 from the germline V gene are DFQATT and SNEGSKA (reference sequence). DNA for the CDR3: TGCAGTGCTAGAGATAGGGGGGTTGGCTACACCTTC. Its protein is CSARDRGVGYTF.

This chain connects TRBV20-1 to TRBJ1-2; maybe TRBD1 (5 bases). Germline V gene lookup returns CDR1 DFQATT and CDR2 SNEGSKA (reference sequence). The V and J ends lost 0 bases and 0 bases respectively, with 11 bases between them. This CDR3 spans 15 amino acids. The CDR3 DNA reads as TGCAGTGCTAGAGATGCGGACACCCCTAACTATGGCTACACCTTC. Protein: CSARDADTPNYGYTF.

This sequence joins TRBV7-2 and TRBJ2-6; D might be TRBD2 (5 bases). Trimming took 4 bases from V and 0 from J, leaving 13 bases between them. This CDR3 has 17 residues. Germline CDR1 and CDR2: SGHTA and FQGNSA. The chain's CDR3 is CASSSGRGYSGANVLTF. The CDR3 DNA sequence: TGTGCCAGCAGCTCTGGACGGGGATACTCTGGGGCCAACGTCCTGACTTTC.

CDR3 nucleotide sequence: TGTGCCGTGGACACCCAGTACTTC. Its translation: CAVDTQYF. The rearrangement joins TRBV28 to TRBJ2-5, with D unresolved. Per the germline V gene, CDR1 is MDHEN and CDR2 is SYDVKM. V lost 11 bases and J lost 8, with 6 bases in between. The CDR3 is 8 residues long.

Note on this clonotype: Compared with germline, one end of the junction differs, possibly owing to a read error. The chain uses TRBV7-7 and TRBJ2-5; 15 bases agree with TRBD2. The V gene's germline CDR1 is SSHAT and CDR2 FNYEAQ (reference sequence). The CDR3 runs to 18 residues. In nucleotides, the CDR3 is TGTGCTAGCAGCCCCAGGACTAGCGGGGGGGCCGATCGAGAGACCCAGTACTTC. This gives the protein CASSPRTSGGADRETQYF.

J is TRBJ2-7 and V is TRBV14; TRBD1 matches at 8 bases. J lost 2 bases, V lost 3 bases, and 6 bases had no gene match. CDR1 and CDR2 (germline): SGHDN, FVKESK. This CDR3 comprises 15 residues. This CDR3 is CASSHRTGRTYEQYF. The CDR3 DNA sequence: TGTGCCAGCAGCCACCGGACAGGGAGGACCTACGAGCAGTACTTC.